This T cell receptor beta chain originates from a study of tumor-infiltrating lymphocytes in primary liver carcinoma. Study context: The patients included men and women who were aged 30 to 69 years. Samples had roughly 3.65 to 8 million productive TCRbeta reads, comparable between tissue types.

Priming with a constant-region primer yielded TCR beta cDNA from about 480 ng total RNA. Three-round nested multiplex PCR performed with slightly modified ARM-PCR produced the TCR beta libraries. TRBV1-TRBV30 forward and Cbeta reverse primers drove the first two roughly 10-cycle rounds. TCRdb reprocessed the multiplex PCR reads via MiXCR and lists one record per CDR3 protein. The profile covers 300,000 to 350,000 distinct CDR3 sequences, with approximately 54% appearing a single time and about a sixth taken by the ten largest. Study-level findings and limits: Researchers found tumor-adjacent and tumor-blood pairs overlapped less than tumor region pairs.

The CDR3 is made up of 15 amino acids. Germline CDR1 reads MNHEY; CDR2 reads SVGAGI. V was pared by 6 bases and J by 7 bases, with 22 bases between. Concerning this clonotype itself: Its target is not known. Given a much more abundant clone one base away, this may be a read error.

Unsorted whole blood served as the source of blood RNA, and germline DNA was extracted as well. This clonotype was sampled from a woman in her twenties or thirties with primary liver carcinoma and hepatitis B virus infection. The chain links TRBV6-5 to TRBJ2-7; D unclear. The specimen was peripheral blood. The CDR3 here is CASSSSLYLVSEQYF. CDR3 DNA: TGTGCCAGCAGCTCATCCCTTTACTTGGTGTCGGAGCAGTACTTC.